This record looks at one T cell receptor (beta chain) sequence and its context. This specimen belongs to a study of shared clonotypes between healthy human individuals. CDR3 length: 17 amino acids. From germline, CDR1 is SGDLS and CDR2 YYNGEE. The trim removed 4 bases at V and 3 bases at J, leaving 7 bases unmatched. Assay: immunoSEQ multiplex PCR; the TCRdb copy retains only in-frame clones and omits some. The sample lists roughly 1,000,000 clones, 70% to 80% occurring once. Sequenced sample: memory CD4+ T cells from PBMCs. Documented subset: CD45RA-negative fraction. The V call is TRBV9, the J call TRBJ2-2, with 12 bases identical to TRBD2. This receptor was taken from a young man in good health. Some clones in this sample may be carry-over from other donors' samples. CDR3 residues: CASSRQRLAGDTGELFF. Here the CDR3 DNA reads TGTGCCAGCAGCAGACAAAGACTAGCGGGAGACACCGGGGAGCTGTTTTTT.